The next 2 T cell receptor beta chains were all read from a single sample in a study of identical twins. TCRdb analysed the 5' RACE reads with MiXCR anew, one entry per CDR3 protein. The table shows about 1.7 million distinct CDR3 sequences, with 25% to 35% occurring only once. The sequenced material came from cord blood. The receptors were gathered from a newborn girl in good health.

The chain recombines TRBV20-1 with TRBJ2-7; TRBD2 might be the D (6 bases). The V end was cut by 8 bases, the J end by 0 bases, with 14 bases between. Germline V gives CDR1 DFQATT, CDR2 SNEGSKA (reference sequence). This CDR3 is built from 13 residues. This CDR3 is CSPSRRGSYEQYF. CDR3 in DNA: TGCAGTCCTTCCAGGCGGGGCTCCTACGAGCAGTACTTC.

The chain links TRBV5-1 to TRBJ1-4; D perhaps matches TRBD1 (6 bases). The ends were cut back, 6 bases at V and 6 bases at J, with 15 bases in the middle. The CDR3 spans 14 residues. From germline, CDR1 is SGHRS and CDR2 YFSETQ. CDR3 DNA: TGCGCCAGCACCCTAACTGCAGGGGATGAAAAACTGTTTTTT. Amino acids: CASTLTAGDEKLFF.